The next 15 T cell receptor beta chains were all read from a single sample in a study of spatial heterogeneity in lung cancer. As to time point: sample taken at primary tumor resection. No cell sorting; template was whole RNA from tumor, lung tissue or PBMC. MiXCR, applied by TCRdb to the 5' RACE reads, yields one record per CDR3 protein. This table holds about 1,100 distinct CDR3 sequences, about 7% found once. Sequencing used normal lung tissue next to the tumor, obtained at surgery. The receptors were gathered from a male donor with early-stage non-small cell lung cancer.

By sample share, this clonotype is medium-sized. This beta chain is off target for a library built for alpha chains, so its abundance means little. The chain combines TRBV6-2 or TRBV6-3 with TRBJ2-5, with a weak D call TRBD1 (6 bases). This CDR3 region has 14 residues. The germline V gene encodes CDR1 MNHEY and CDR2 SVGEGT. Between the trimmed V and J ends, which lost 6 bases and 1 base, there was a span of 12 bases. The CDR3 DNA reads TGTGCCAGCAGCCGAACAGGGATCCAAGAGACCCAGTACTTC. Translation: CASSRTGIQETQYF.

By frequency in the sample, this clonotype is medium-sized (0.01 to 0.1%). A library prepared for alpha chains yielded this beta chain as an off-target read; its size is of little meaning. J is TRBJ1-4 and V is TRBV28; D may be TRBD1 (5 bases). In germline, CDR1 is MDHEN, CDR2 SYDVKM. The CDR3 has 12 residues. V lost 10 bases, J lost 4 bases, and 10 bases lay in between. CDR3: CAIQGINEKLFF. The CDR3 coding sequence is TGTGCCATTCAGGGCATTAATGAAAAACTGTTTTTT.

This clonotype is large within its sample. A library made for alpha chains picked up this beta chain off target, so its size means little. The chain is built from TRBV5-1 and TRBJ2-1; TRBD2 aligns across 10 bases. Germline V gene lookup returns CDR1 SGHRS and CDR2 YFSETQ. Trimming took 0 bases from V and 12 from J; bases not matched to a gene: 6. The CDR3 covers 14 residues. CDR3 amino acids: CASSLEASGSRQFF. CDR3 coding DNA: TGCGCCAGCAGCTTGGAGGCTAGCGGGAGTAGGCAGTTCTTC.

This clonotype is medium-sized. This beta chain lies outside the target of a library built for alpha chains; its clone size means little. The rearrangement uses TRBV29-1 and TRBJ2-1; possible D gene TRBD1, 7 bases. The CDR3 is 13 residues long. Trimming took 1 base from V and 9 from J, leaving 13 bases between them. Germline-derived CDR1 and CDR2 are SQVTM and ANQGSEA. The CDR3 DNA follows: TGCAGCGTTGAAGGGACAGGAGCGGGTGAGCAGTTCTTC. It translates to CSVEGTGAGEQFF.

In its sample, this clonotype is medium-sized. This beta chain appears as a stray read in a library generated for alpha chains; its size is not informative. This chain links TRBV11-2 with TRBJ2-2; TRBD2 agrees at 7 bases. CDR3 length equals 16 residues. CDR1 SGHAT and CDR2 FQNNGV come from the germline V gene. J gave up 4 bases and V 1 base, and 6 bases lay outside the gene matches. The CDR3 nucleotides are TGTGCCAGCAGCTTAGTTTCGTCTAGCGGCACCGGGGAGCTGTTTTTT. Residues: CASSLVSSSGTGELFF.

By sample share, this clonotype is medium-sized. The library was built for alpha chains, so this beta chain is an off-target read and its size means little. The chain couples TRBV27 to TRBJ1-2, with a possible D match to TRBD1 (6 bases). V dropped 8 bases and J dropped 5 bases, with 15 bases sitting between them. The CDR3 has 13 amino acids. The germline V gene encodes CDR1 MNHEY and CDR2 SMNVEV (reference sequence). The CDR3 is CASGTGHLYGYTF. The DNA for the CDR3 is TGTGCCAGCGGGACGGGACACCTATATGGCTACACCTTC.

For this clonotype: This beta chain is an off-target read within a library intended for alpha chains, so its frequency means little. The chain combines TRBV3-1 with TRBJ2-3; D remains unclear. The length of the CDR3 is 16 residues. The V end was cut by 0 bases, the J end by 0 bases, with 10 bases between. Germline lookup yields CDR1 LGHDT and CDR2 YNNKEL (reference sequence). The CDR3 protein is CASSQDSSASTDTQYF. The CDR3 region has the DNA TGTGCCAGCAGCCAAGACAGTTCGGCCAGCACAGATACGCAGTATTTT.

This clonotype is labeled medium-sized. Since it is a stray read in a library aimed at alpha chains, this beta chain has a size that is not meaningful. The rearrangement links TRBV19 to TRBJ2-1; the match to TRBD2 covers 9 bases. Germline V gene sequence: CDR1 LNHDA, CDR2 SQIVND (reference sequence). J lost 4 bases, V lost 4 bases, and 8 bases had no gene match. The length of the CDR3 is 16 residues. CDR3 in DNA: TGTGCCAGTAGTAACATCGGACTAGCGCGTTACAATGAGCAGTTCTTC. Translating it yields CASSNIGLARYNEQFF. Full variable domain (remainder filled in from reference TRBV19 and TRBJ2-1): DGGITQSPKYLFRKEGQNVTLSCEQNLNHDAMYWYRQDPGQGLRLIYYSQIVNDFQKGDIAEGYSVSREKKESFPLTVTSAQKNPTAFYLCASSNIGLARYNEQFFGPGTRLTVL.

This clonotype counts as large (0.1 to 1%). A library made for alpha chains picked up this beta chain off target, so its size means little. The chain uses TRBV9 and TRBJ2-3, with 7 bases identical to TRBD2. V shed 2 bases and J 0 bases; nucleotides not matched to a gene: 0. The CDR3 covers 14 residues. CDR1 and CDR2 (germline): SGDLS, YYNGEE. The CDR3 region is CASSVGGSTDTQYF. CDR3 in DNA: TGTGCCAGCAGCGTGGGAGGGAGCACAGATACGCAGTATTTT.

By sample share, this clonotype is large. The library was built for alpha chains, so this beta chain is an off-target read and its size means little. The gene calls are TRBV6-2 or TRBV6-3 and TRBJ2-1; D tentatively reads TRBD1 or TRBD2 (5 bases each). Germline assignment: CDR1 MNHEY and CDR2 SVGEGT. The CDR3 extends over 15 amino acids. V shed 6 bases and J shed 6 bases, with 18 bases lying between them. CDR3 in amino acids: CASSPGPRWSNEQFF. For the CDR3, the DNA is TGTGCCAGCAGCCCGGGACCCAGGTGGTCCAATGAGCAGTTCTTC.

This clonotype ranks as large. This beta chain was picked up by a library intended for alpha chains and is off target, so its count carries little meaning. V usage is TRBV2 and J usage is TRBJ2-3; D remains ambiguous. Trimming removed 7 bases from V and 4 bases from J, with 6 bases in between. The germline V gene has CDR1 SNHLY and CDR2 FYNNEI. The CDR3 runs to 11 residues. The DNA for the CDR3 is TGTGCCAGCATCCCAGCAGATACGCAGTATTTT. Protein product: CASIPADTQYF.

This clonotype is labeled as medium-sized. This beta chain slipped into a library made for alpha chains as a stray read, so its size is not meaningful. The chain combines TRBV19 with TRBJ2-6; D not resolved. V lost 5 bases, J lost 0 bases, and 2 bases lay in between. Per germline, CDR1 LNHDA and CDR2 SQIVND (reference sequence). The CDR3 contains 13 residues. The CDR3 region has the DNA TGTGCCAGTAGTCGCTCTGGGGCCAACGTCCTGACTTTC. This translates into CASSRSGANVLTF.

Judged by abundance, this clonotype is medium-sized (0.01 to 0.1%). For a library built for alpha chains, this beta chain is a stray read; little rests on its size. In nucleotides, the CDR3 is TGTGCCAGCAGCTTAATAGGGACTACGGGCACAGATACGCAGTATTTT. This encodes CASSLIGTTGTDTQYF. The genes are TRBV7-3 and TRBJ2-3; 7 bases align to TRBD2. With 1 base clipped from V and 1 base from J, the junction kept 5 bases outside the gene matches. Germline-derived CDR1 and CDR2 are SGHTA and FQGTGA. The CDR3 length is 16 residues. Full variable domain (missing parts from reference TRBV7-3 and TRBJ2-3): GAGVSQTPSNKVTEKGKYVELRCDPISGHTALYWYRQSLGQGPEFLIYFQGTGAADDSGLPNDRFFAVRPEGSVSTLKIQRTERGDSAVYLCASSLIGTTGTDTQYFGPGTRLTVL.

This clonotype is labeled as medium-sized (0.01 to 0.1%). This beta chain was picked up by a library intended for alpha chains and is off target, so its count carries little meaning. This chain uses TRBV20-1 with TRBJ2-3; TRBD2 aligns across 10 bases. The CDR3 is made up of 16 amino acids. With V trimmed by 5 bases and J by 3 bases, 11 bases remained unmatched. The germline V gene encodes CDR1 DFQATT and CDR2 SNEGSKA (reference sequence). The DNA for the CDR3 is TGCAGTGCTCCCGCCCTAGCGGGAGTGTTAACAGATACGCAGTATTTT. Its protein product is CSAPALAGVLTDTQYF.

About this clonotype: Little can be read into the size of this beta chain, an off-target read in a library designed for alpha chains. V and J are TRBV28 and TRBJ2-7; D remains ambiguous. This CDR3 is 15 amino acids long. Trimming removed 3 bases from V and 5 bases from J, with 17 bases in between. CDR1 is MDHEN, CDR2 SYDVKM, per germline. The CDR3 DNA reads as TGTGCCAGCAGTTTCCGGGCTCCCCGGACGGACGAGCAGTACTTC. Translating it yields CASSFRAPRTDEQYF. The full variable domain, its missing parts supplied by reference TRBV28 and TRBJ2-7, is DVKVTQSSRYLVKRTGEKVFLECVQDMDHENMFWYRQDPGLGLRLIYFSYDVKMKEKGDIPEGYSVSREKKERFSLILESASTNQTSMYLCASSFRAPRTDEQYFGPGTRLTVT.